This TCR beta chain was captured by sequencing in a study of prognosis after radiotherapy for stage I lung cancer. Genomic DNA served as the source from which two-round multiplex PCR generated TCR beta CDR3 amplicons. First-round PCR amplification was performed with primers specific to each TRBV and TRBJ gene. Via MiXCR, TCRdb re-called the multiplex PCR reads, giving one row per CDR3 protein. The table records approximately 11,000 distinct CDR3 sequences, roughly 51% of them present only once. Per germline, CDR1 DFQATT and CDR2 SNEGSKA (reference sequence). Losses at the gene ends were 1 base for V and 5 bases for J; bases not matched to a gene: 3. The CDR3 length is 14 residues.

The rearrangement links TRBV20-1 to TRBJ2-3, with TRBD1 matching 10 bases. The source of this sequence is a donor aged 50 or older with non-small cell lung cancer. Material: PBMCs, obtained before or after stereotactic body radiation therapy (not recorded which). This CDR3 is CSARGTGGGDTQYF. The CDR3 DNA is TGCAGTGCTAGAGGGACAGGGGGGGGAGATACGCAGTATTTT.